The 20 T cell receptor beta chains in this list originate from one sample, sequenced in a study of blood T cell repertoires in COVID-19. Using immunoSEQ multiplex PCR, the repertoire was profiled, and TCRdb retains in-frame clones only, with some absent. The table lists over 55,000 clones, more than 65% of them singletons, with approximately 8.9% in the top ten. Specimen: peripheral blood. These receptors were taken from a man older than 75 with COVID-19, enrolled during active disease.

The chain links TRBV29-1 to TRBJ2-7; 9 bases line up with TRBD1. The J segment lost 7 bases and the V segment lost 6 bases, leaving 7 bases of the junction unmatched. This CDR3 has 12 amino acids. The germline gives CDR1 SQVTM, CDR2 ANQGSEA. The CDR3 sequence: CSVGQGLGEQYF. The CDR3 DNA follows: TGCAGCGTGGGACAGGGATTAGGAGAGCAGTACTTC.

The CDR3 is CASSDRDRPGTEAFF. CDR3 DNA: TGCGCCAGCAGTGACCGGGACAGGCCTGGGACTGAAGCTTTCTTT. The rearrangement links TRBV10-1 to TRBJ1-1; 8 bases are a match to TRBD1. Germline CDR1 and CDR2: WNHNN and SYGVQD (reference sequence). The CDR3 runs 15 residues. V gave up 3 bases and J gave up 5 bases; unmatched junction bases: 8.

This sequence joins TRBV6-2 or TRBV6-3 and TRBJ2-5; TRBD1 agrees at 9 bases. V was clipped by 2 bases and J by 4 bases; unmatched bases: 5. Per germline, CDR1 MNHEY and CDR2 SVGEGT. CDR3 size: 15 residues. CDR3 sequence: CASSYIGQGRETQYF. The CDR3 DNA reads TGTGCCAGCAGTTACATCGGACAGGGGAGAGAGACCCAGTACTTC.

The chain links TRBV18 to TRBJ2-7; weak D call: TRBD1 (6 bases). Between the trimmed V and J ends, which lost 2 bases and 4 bases, there was a span of 18 bases. This CDR3 has 16 residues. Germline assignment: CDR1 KGHSH and CDR2 LQKENI. The CDR3 bases are TGTGCCAGCTCACCATCCCTTCCAGGGGAAGGGTACGAGCAGTACGTC. It encodes CASSPSLPGEGYEQYV.

The chain couples TRBV29-1 to TRBJ1-2, with 10 bases fitting TRBD1. This CDR3 is 15 amino acids long. Germline V gene lookup returns CDR1 SQVTM and CDR2 ANQGSEA. The junction had 10 bases not matched to a gene; V was cut back by 4 bases and J by 5 bases. The CDR3 region is CSVVPGTGVRYGYTF. CDR3 nucleotides: TGCAGCGTTGTCCCCGGGACAGGGGTTAGATATGGCTACACCTTC.

The chain joins TRBV6-5 to TRBJ1-5; TRBD1 agrees at 12 bases. This CDR3 comprises 14 residues. V gave up 10 bases and J gave up 7 bases; unmatched junction bases: 8. Germline lookup yields CDR1 MNHEY and CDR2 SVGAGI. The CDR3 spells CATGDRGLEQPQHF. CDR3 bases: TGTGCCACTGGGGACAGGGGGCTAGAGCAGCCCCAGCATTTT.

The rearrangement joins TRBV4-3 to TRBJ1-2; tentative D call: TRBD1 (5 bases). Trimming removed 0 bases at V and 4 bases at J, with 12 bases between. Germline loops: CDR1 LGHNA, CDR2 YSLEER. The CDR3 totals 15 residues. CDR3 bases: TGCGCCAGCAGCCAAGATCGGACACTATCCTATGGCTACACCTTC. Translated, it gives CASSQDRTLSYGYTF.

CDR3 sequence (DNA): TGTGCCAGCAGGCCCCCCTCCCTAGTGGGGACTCCTGAAGCTTTCTTT. Translation: CASRPPSLVGTPEAFF. This rearrangement joins TRBV27 to TRBJ1-1; TRBD1 is a possible D gene (5 bases). The V and J ends lost 6 bases and 6 bases respectively, with 23 bases between them. The CDR3 has 16 amino acids. CDR1 and CDR2 from the germline V gene are MNHEY and SMNVEV (reference sequence).

The chain joins TRBV6-5 to TRBJ1-2; 7 bases are a match to TRBD1. The CDR3 extends over 15 amino acids. V gave up 0 bases and J gave up 8 bases; unmatched junction bases: 9. CDR1 is MNHEY and CDR2 is SVGAGI in the germline V gene. CDR3 in DNA: TGTGCCAGCAGTTACTCACAGGGGAGGAGTCGAGGCTACACCTTC. It codes for CASSYSQGRSRGYTF.

The chain uses TRBV5-6 and TRBJ1-4, with 8 bases matching TRBD1. Germline V gene data show CDR1 as SGHDT and CDR2 as YYEEEE. CDR3 length: 16 amino acids. V shed 4 bases, J shed 0 bases, and the junction held 5 bases outside the gene matches. The CDR3 region has the DNA TGTGCCAGCAGCGCCGGGACAGGCGCAACTAATGAAAAACTGTTTTTT. It specifies CASSAGTGATNEKLFF.

This clone showed up just a few times. The chain carries TRBV4-1 and TRBJ2-1; 12 bases are a match to TRBD2. The CDR3 runs to 17 residues. Germline V lookup: CDR1 MGHRA, CDR2 YSYEKL. V lost 0 bases to trimming and J lost 7 bases; unmatched junction nucleotides: 7. The CDR3 DNA sequence: TGCGCCAGCAGCCAAGATGGCGGGCTAGCGGGGGGGAATGAGCAGTTCTTC. Encoded protein: CASSQDGGLAGGNEQFF.

The chain recombines TRBV5-4 with TRBJ2-7; D call uncertain. The CDR3 has 15 residues. Germline V gene lookup returns CDR1 SGHNT and CDR2 YYREEE (reference sequence). V gave up 3 bases and J gave up 2 bases, with 15 bases separating them. CDR3 loop: CASSSDFLPTYEQYF. The CDR3 coding sequence is TGTGCCAGCAGCTCAGACTTTCTCCCCACCTACGAGCAGTACTTC.

V is TRBV7-2 and J is TRBJ1-5; 7 positions match TRBD1. V shed 5 bases, J shed 4 bases, and the junction held 8 bases outside the gene matches. CDR1 is SGHTA and CDR2 is FQGNSA in the germline V gene. This CDR3 region has 15 residues. CDR3 region: CASSPTGRKNQPQHF. The CDR3 coding sequence is TGTGCCAGCAGCCCGACAGGGAGGAAAAATCAGCCCCAGCATTTT.

CDR3 loop: CASSSPVEGPIKQFF. CDR3 DNA sequence: TGTGCCAGCAGTTCCCCCGTAGAGGGCCCCATAAAGCAGTTCTTC. The chain combines TRBV28 with TRBJ2-1; tentatively, D is TRBD2 (5 bases). The ends were cut back, 4 bases at V and 11 bases at J, with 21 bases in the middle. Germline assignment: CDR1 MDHEN and CDR2 SYDVKM. The CDR3 has 15 amino acids.

This chain uses TRBV24-1 with TRBJ1-2, with D maybe TRBD1 (6 bases). Germline V gene sequence: CDR1 KGHDR, CDR2 SFDVKD. V lost 3 bases and J lost 4, with 11 bases in between. The CDR3 covers 14 residues. CDR3 sequence reads: CATSDQGYSYGYTF. In DNA, the CDR3 is TGTGCCACCAGTGATCAGGGGTATAGCTATGGCTACACCTTC.

This chain links TRBV10-1 with TRBJ1-2; 9 nucleotides line up with TRBD1. The CDR3 spans 14 residues. The germline V gene encodes CDR1 WNHNN and CDR2 SYGVQD (reference sequence). The V and J ends lost 4 bases and 2 bases, in that order; junction bases with no gene match: 2. The CDR3 loop is CASSADRGNYGYTF. DNA of the CDR3: TGCGCCAGCAGTGCGGACAGGGGAAACTATGGCTACACCTTC.

This sequence joins TRBV7-2 and TRBJ1-2, with 7 bases identical to TRBD1. The CDR3 loop spans 18 amino acids. The V gene end was trimmed by 5 bases and the J gene end by 1 base; junction bases not matched to a gene: 16. Germline values: CDR1 SGHTA, CDR2 FQGNSA. The CDR3 DNA reads as TGTGCCAGCAGCGCGGAGCCCTTGGGACAGTTGGGTAACTATGGCTACACCTTC. It is translated as CASSAEPLGQLGNYGYTF.

This chain joins TRBV11-2 and TRBJ1-2; TRBD1 might be the D (6 bases). The CDR3 is made up of 13 amino acids. CDR1 and CDR2 from the germline V gene are SGHAT and FQNNGV. Deletions cut 5 bases from V and 4 bases from J, with 11 bases between. CDR3 nucleotides: TGTGCCAGCAGCCCCCGGACAGCCTATGGCTACACCTTC. Translation gives CASSPRTAYGYTF. The full variable domain, in which reference TRBV11-2 and TRBJ1-2 provide the parts outside the CDR3, is EAGVAQSPRYKIIEKRQSVAFWCNPISGHATLYWYQQILGQGPKLLIQFQNNGVVDDSQLPKDRFSAERLKGVDSTLKIQPAKLEDSAVYLCASSPRTAYGYTFGSGTRLTVV.

The chain links TRBV5-1 to TRBJ2-3; 10 bases fit TRBD1. Germline-derived CDR1 and CDR2 are SGHRS and YFSETQ. Unmatched junction bases numbered 5, after V lost 3 bases and J lost 1 base. The CDR3 consists of 16 residues. CDR3 amino acids: CASSYRQGAGTDTQYF. CDR3 nucleotide sequence: TGCGCCAGCAGCTATAGACAGGGGGCGGGCACAGATACGCAGTATTTT.

This clone has more than one count but fewer than ten. CDR3 in amino acids: CASSWGTSGSAYNEQFF. In DNA form, the CDR3 reads TGTGCCAGCAGCTGGGGGACTAGCGGGAGTGCCTACAATGAGCAGTTCTTC. V gene TRBV5-4 combines with J gene TRBJ2-1; TRBD2 agrees at 14 bases. Unmatched junction bases numbered 4, after V lost 3 bases and J lost 2 bases. The CDR3 is 17 amino acids. The V gene's germline CDR1 is SGHNT and CDR2 YYREEE (reference sequence).